Below are 21 T cell receptor beta chains sequenced from a single sample in a study of shared clonotypes between healthy human individuals. Only CD45RO-negative cells positively selected for CCR7 counted as naive CD8 cells, so terminally differentiated effector memory CD45RA+ cells were excluded. Libraries were prepared by immunoSEQ multiplex PCR; TCRdb keeps only in-frame clonotypes and omits some of them. This table holds about 2,100,000 clones, about 92% found once. Sequencing used naive CD8+ T cells from PBMCs. The source of these receptors is a man younger than 30 in good health. Some clones in this sample may be carry-over from other donors' samples.

The gene calls are TRBV6-5 and TRBJ1-1; 7 bases are shared with TRBD1. The CDR3 covers 15 residues. The trim removed 2 bases at V and 5 bases at J, leaving 8 bases unmatched. Germline V CDR1 and CDR2: MNHEY, SVGAGI. The CDR3 is CASSYHATGATEAFF. The DNA for the CDR3 is TGTGCCAGCAGTTACCACGCAACAGGGGCGACTGAAGCTTTCTTT.

V gene TRBV5-4 combines with J gene TRBJ2-2; maybe TRBD2 (5 bases). The CDR3 has 17 amino acids. The V end lost 4 bases, the J end lost 3 bases, and 19 bases lay between the germline ends. The V gene's germline CDR1 is SGHNT and CDR2 YYREEE (reference sequence). The DNA of the CDR3 is TGTGCCAGCAGCCCAAACAGACTAAACCAAGACACCGGGGAGCTGTTTTTT. It yields the protein CASSPNRLNQDTGELFF.

This rearrangement joins TRBV27 to TRBJ1-1, with D possibly being TRBD1 (6 bases). Between the trimmed V and J ends, which lost 5 bases and 11 bases, there was a span of 18 bases. The CDR3 spans 13 residues. Germline-derived CDR1 and CDR2 are MNHEY and SMNVEV (reference sequence). The DNA for the CDR3 is TGTGCCAGCAGTCCTCATCCAGGGGTGGTCGCTTTCTTT. Translated: CASSPHPGVVAFF.

A note on this clone: The same CDR3 also results from other DNA sequences found in this sample. The chain has TRBV28 and TRBJ2-7, with 8 nucleotides matching TRBD2. The J segment lost 0 bases and the V segment lost 2 bases, leaving 3 bases of the junction unmatched. This CDR3 is built from 15 residues. Germline-derived CDR1 and CDR2 are MDHEN and SYDVKM. In nucleotides, the CDR3 is TGTGCCAGCAGTTTAGCTAGCGGGCGCTCCTACGAGCAGTACTTC. This encodes CASSLASGRSYEQYF.

The genes are TRBV23-1 and TRBJ1-5, with D unclear. TRBV23-1 is given ORF status, its function remaining uncertain. This CDR3 comprises 13 residues. V was cut by 4 bases and J by 9 bases, with 13 bases left in between. CDR3 bases: TGCGCCAGCAGTCGCGTAGTCCGGAGGCCCCAGCATTTT. This gives the protein CASSRVVRRPQHF.

The rearrangement joins TRBV6-1 to TRBJ2-5; maybe TRBD2 (6 bases). The CDR3 sequence is 15 residues long. Trimming removed 2 bases from V and 2 bases from J, with 12 bases in between. In germline, CDR1 is MNHNS, CDR2 SASEGT. CDR3 DNA sequence: TGTGCCAGCAGTGAAAGGGGACTCCCTCAAGAGACCCAGTACTTC. As protein: CASSERGLPQETQYF.

The genes are TRBV27 and TRBJ1-1; no definite D call. CDR1 MNHEY and CDR2 SMNVEV come from the germline V gene (reference sequence). This CDR3 spans 11 amino acids. Trimming removed 3 bases from V and 5 bases from J, with 4 bases in between. CDR3 DNA sequence: TGTGCCAGCAGTTTGGTGACTGAAGCTTTCTTT. It translates to CASSLVTEAFF.

The rearrangement joins TRBV11-3 to TRBJ2-3; D ambiguous. The V end was cut by 5 bases, the J end by 8 bases, with 14 bases between. The CDR3 consists of 13 residues. CDR1 is SGHNT and CDR2 is YENEEA in the germline V gene. The CDR3 loop reads CASSRRGASTQYF. The CDR3 coding sequence is TGTGCCAGCAGCCGTAGAGGAGCAAGTACGCAGTATTTT.

V gene TRBV4-2 combines with J gene TRBJ1-3; the D gene is possibly TRBD1 (5 bases). The length of the CDR3 is 18 residues. The V end lost 1 base, the J end lost 1 base, and 17 bases lay between the germline ends. The V gene's germline CDR1 is LGHNA and CDR2 YNFKEQ. CDR3 DNA sequence: TGTGCCAGCAGCCAAGTGGGCGGGGGAGGCCGATCTGGAAACACCATATATTTT. It codes for CASSQVGGGGRSGNTIYF.

The rearrangement links TRBV27 to TRBJ2-7; D is tentatively TRBD1 or TRBD2 (5 bases each). The CDR3 runs 11 residues. Germline CDR1 and CDR2: MNHEY and SMNVEV (reference sequence). Between the trimmed V and J ends, which lost 6 bases and 8 bases, there was a span of 11 bases. CDR3 amino acids: CASSLGEKQYF. In DNA, the CDR3 is TGTGCCAGCAGCCTGGGGGAAAAGCAGTACTTC.

This clone has just one count. V gene TRBV6-6 combines with J gene TRBJ2-7, with TRBD2 identical over 13 bases. With V trimmed by 8 bases and J by 4 bases, 11 bases remained unmatched. The CDR3 is 16 residues long. Looked up from germline, CDR1 is MNHNY and CDR2 is SVGAGI (reference sequence). In DNA, the CDR3 is TGTGCCAGCGGCTCCGGGGGACTAGCGGGAAGGTACGAGCAGTACTTC. Translated, it gives CASGSGGLAGRYEQYF.

This CDR3 is CASIGTVFSGGHEQYF. In nucleotides, the CDR3 is TGTGCCAGCATCGGGACAGTGTTCTCCGGGGGACACGAGCAGTACTTC. This rearrangement joins TRBV27 to TRBJ2-7; weak D call: TRBD1 (7 bases). The CDR3 covers 16 residues. Trimming shortened V by 7 bases and J by 5 bases, and 24 bases separated the two germline ends. The germline V gene has CDR1 MNHEY and CDR2 SMNVEV (reference sequence).

The chain links TRBV15 to TRBJ2-3; D is unresolved. The germline V gene encodes CDR1 LNHNV and CDR2 YYDKDF (reference sequence). The CDR3 loop spans 13 amino acids. V dropped 0 bases and J dropped 4 bases, with 5 bases sitting between them. This CDR3 reads CATSRDNPDTQYF. The CDR3 DNA sequence: TGTGCCACCAGCAGAGATAACCCAGATACGCAGTATTTT.

As regards this clone: Other nucleotide sequences in the sample specify the same CDR3. The chain couples TRBV6-1 to TRBJ1-4; D is unresolved. The ends were cut back, 2 bases at V and 0 bases at J, with 7 bases in the middle. This CDR3 comprises 15 residues. Germline CDR1 and CDR2: MNHNS and SASEGT. The CDR3 here is CASSEFGATNEKLFF. In nucleotides, the CDR3 is TGTGCCAGCAGTGAATTTGGTGCAACTAATGAAAAACTGTTTTTT.

The V gene is TRBV7-8, the J gene TRBJ1-2; 8 bases map to TRBD1. Germline lookup yields CDR1 SGHVS and CDR2 FQNEAQ. CDR3 length equals 14 residues. V was clipped by 5 bases and J by 8 bases; unmatched bases: 10. This CDR3 reads CASSPETGGEGYTF. DNA of the CDR3: TGTGCCAGCAGCCCGGAAACAGGGGGTGAAGGCTACACCTTC.

The chain has TRBV28 and TRBJ2-1; maybe TRBD1 (7 bases). Germline V lookup: CDR1 MDHEN, CDR2 SYDVKM. CDR3 length equals 14 residues. Trimming removed 4 bases from V and 2 bases from J, with 9 bases in between. For the CDR3, the DNA is TGTGCCAGCAGTTCAGGGGGGACCTACAATGAGCAGTTCTTC. This translates into CASSSGGTYNEQFF.

The rearrangement joins TRBV7-9 to TRBJ1-1, with 7 bases that match TRBD1. The CDR3 extends over 14 amino acids. From germline, CDR1 is SEHNR and CDR2 FQNEAQ (reference sequence). V was clipped by 5 bases and J by 7 bases; unmatched bases: 10. The CDR3 region is CASSQGGLSGEAFF. The CDR3 bases are TGTGCCAGCAGCCAGGGGGGCCTCTCCGGTGAAGCTTTCTTT.

The rearrangement uses TRBV4-2 and TRBJ1-1; D not resolved. Germline lookup yields CDR1 LGHNA and CDR2 YNFKEQ. The CDR3 length is 15 residues. V gave up 2 bases and J gave up 9 bases, with 19 bases separating them. The DNA for the CDR3 is TGTGCCAGCAGCCAACCCAGGCTGAGGGCGCCTCAAGCTTTCTTT. Protein: CASSQPRLRAPQAFF.

V gene TRBV28 combines with J gene TRBJ1-1; weak D call: TRBD1 (5 bases). This CDR3 has 16 amino acids. The germline CDR1 and CDR2 sequences are MDHEN and SYDVKM. With 5 bases removed from V and 0 bases from J, the gap between germline ends came to 16 bases. Here the CDR3 DNA reads TGTGCCAGCAGTCCCTGGGACGGAACCATGAACACTGAAGCTTTCTTT. Protein sequence: CASSPWDGTMNTEAFF.

The rearrangement uses TRBV14 and TRBJ1-2, with D possibly being TRBD1 (6 bases). V dropped 1 base and J dropped 2 bases, with 11 bases sitting between them. There are 15 residues in the CDR3. Germline CDR1 and CDR2: SGHDN and FVKESK. The CDR3 coding sequence is TGTGCCAGCAGCCAAGGTGAGGGGGAGAACTATGGCTACACCTTC. Amino acid sequence: CASSQGEGENYGYTF.

This rearrangement joins TRBV5-8 to TRBJ2-7; D remains ambiguous. Germline CDR1 SGHTS, CDR2 YDEGEE. This CDR3 is built from 11 residues. Trimming took 5 bases from V and 6 from J, leaving 9 bases between them. The CDR3 DNA follows: TGTGCCAGCAGTTGGGAACGCGAGCAGTACTTC. Encoded protein: CASSWEREQYF.